The rows below give T cell receptor beta chains drawn from one sample of a study of regulatory T cells in long-lasting Graves disease. MiXCR, applied by TCRdb to the multiplex PCR reads, yields one record per CDR3 protein. This sample yields approximately 350,000 distinct CDR3 sequences, of which around 15% are seen a single time; 20% to 25% belongs to the top ten. The same specimen was also included in a second study, on T cells in Graves' hyperthyroidism and ophthalmopathy.

The starting material was peripheral blood mononuclear cells (PBMCs), obtained at new diagnosis, from a patient treated with antithyroid drugs. Receptor source: a woman aged 18-29 years with Graves disease. The CDR3 runs from the conserved cysteine through the conserved F or W. A D gene is named only where the DNA matches it firmly. A row's size may be missing; if present it is once, few, many or a size class.

cdr3_nt cdr3_aa j_call clone_size v_call d_call
TGTGCCAGTAGGTCGGTGGGAAGCACAGATACGCAGTATTTT CASRSVGSTDTQYF TRBJ2-3 - TRBV19 -
TGTGCCAGCAGTCTTCGGACGGTAAAGGGCAATCAGCCCCAGCATTTT CASSLRTVKGNQPQHF TRBJ1-5 many TRBV28 -
TGTGCCAGCAGTGACGGACCGCGTCAGCCCCAGCATTTT CASSDGPRQPQHF TRBJ1-5 - TRBV6-4 -
TGCAGTGCTAGAGCTCCGCGATCCGATACGCAGTATTTT CSARAPRSDTQYF TRBJ2-3 - TRBV20-1 -
TGTGCCAGCAGCTTGAAAATAGCGGGAGTGCAGTTTGAAGGAGATACGCAGTATTTT CASSLKIAGVQFEGDTQYF TRBJ2-3 - TRBV5-4 TRBD2
TGTGCCAGCAGTTTATACTCGGGACAGGGGACCTACGAGCAGTACTTC CASSLYSGQGTYEQYF TRBJ2-7 many TRBV27 TRBD1
TGTGCCAGCAGTATTGGGGGGGTTTCGGATGGCTACACCTTC CASSIGGVSDGYTF TRBJ1-2 - TRBV2 -
TGCGCCAGCAGCTTGGGCCACAATGAGCAGTTCTTC CASSLGHNEQFF TRBJ2-1 many TRBV5-1 -
TGTGCCAGTAACTATGGTGAGATGAACACTGAAGCTTTCTTT CASNYGEMNTEAFF TRBJ1-1 few TRBV19 -
TGTGCCTGGGGGCGGGGTGCCAATCAGCCCCAGCATTTT CAWGRGANQPQHF TRBJ1-5 many TRBV30 -
TGTGCCAGCAGCGCAACTAGCGGGAGGGCCTACGAGCAGTACTTC CASSATSGRAYEQYF TRBJ2-7 few TRBV5-5 TRBD2
TGCGCCAGCAGCTCCCGGGACGGTTATAATTCACCCCTCCACTTT CASSSRDGYNSPLHF TRBJ1-6 - TRBV4-1 -
TGTGCCACTGGAAAGGGGGGCGAAGCTTTCTTT CATGKGGEAFF TRBJ1-1 many TRBV5-6 -
TGTGCCAGCAGCCAAGACAGTGCTAGCGGGGGGGCCTTTTACTTGCATGAGCAGTTCTTC CASSQDSASGGAFYLHEQFF TRBJ2-1 many TRBV3-1 TRBD2
TGTGCCAGCAGCACGCGGACCGGGGTCAGTTCACCCCTCCACTTT CASSTRTGVSSPLHF TRBJ1-6 once TRBV7-9 -
TGCGCCAGCAGTCGGGCTAGCGGGGGTTTTGAGCAGTTCTTC CASSRASGGFEQFF TRBJ2-1 many TRBV5-1 TRBD2
TGTGCCAGCAGTGAGGGTTTAGGAGAGACCCAGTACTTC CASSEGLGETQYF TRBJ2-5 many TRBV6-1 -
TGTGCCAGCAGGGAGAGCATGGGGGGCACAGATACGCAGTATTTT CASRESMGGTDTQYF TRBJ2-3 - TRBV28 -
TGTGCCAGCAGCTTGACGGTGGATACGCAGTATTTT CASSLTVDTQYF TRBJ2-3 many TRBV7-2 -
TGTGCCAGCAGCCCCGGGGAGGGACCGGTAGAGACCCAGTACTTC CASSPGEGPVETQYF TRBJ2-5 many TRBV11-1 TRBD2
TGTGCCAGCAGTGAGGGGAGCGGGAGCTCCTACGAGCAGTACTTC CASSEGSGSSYEQYF TRBJ2-7 - TRBV6-4 TRBD2
TGCAGTGCCCAAGGCAGGAAAGAGACCCAGTACTTC CSAQGRKETQYF TRBJ2-5 - TRBV20-1 -
TGCGCCAGCAGTTTCGACAGGGGGTACTACGAGCAGTACTTC CASSFDRGYYEQYF TRBJ2-7 many TRBV5-1 TRBD1
TGTGCCAGCAGCGGGCGACAGGGGGCTGCTAACTATGGCTACACCTTC CASSGRQGAANYGYTF TRBJ1-2 - TRBV7-2 TRBD1
TGTGCCAGCAGCCGCGTGCCCCAACACCTAGCCAAAAACATTCAGTACTTC CASSRVPQHLAKNIQYF TRBJ2-4 many TRBV11-2 -
TGCGCCAGCAGCAGCCAAGGGACTAGCGGATTACAAGAGACCCAGTACTTC CASSSQGTSGLQETQYF TRBJ2-5 - TRBV5-1 TRBD2
TGTGCCAGCAGGCCCCGACAGGGCACCTACGAGCAGTACTTC CASRPRQGTYEQYF TRBJ2-7 many TRBV6-1 TRBD1
TGTGCCATCATGGTAGGGACACGGGAGCAGTTCTTC CAIMVGTREQFF TRBJ2-1 few TRBV10-3 -
TGTGCCAGCAGCGCCTCAGGGGCTACCAGGAACATTCAGTACTTC CASSASGATRNIQYF TRBJ2-4 many TRBV11-2 -